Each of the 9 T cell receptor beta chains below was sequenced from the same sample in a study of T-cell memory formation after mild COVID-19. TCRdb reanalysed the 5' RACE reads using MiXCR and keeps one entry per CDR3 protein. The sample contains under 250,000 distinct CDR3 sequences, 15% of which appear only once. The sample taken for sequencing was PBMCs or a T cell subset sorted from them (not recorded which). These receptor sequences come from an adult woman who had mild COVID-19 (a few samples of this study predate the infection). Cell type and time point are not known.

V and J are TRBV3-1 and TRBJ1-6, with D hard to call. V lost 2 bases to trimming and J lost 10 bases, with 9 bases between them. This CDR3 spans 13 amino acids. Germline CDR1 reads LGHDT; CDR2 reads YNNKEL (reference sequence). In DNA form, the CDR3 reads TGTGCCAGCAGCCAATCCTTCCGGTCACCCCTCCACTTT. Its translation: CASSQSFRSPLHF. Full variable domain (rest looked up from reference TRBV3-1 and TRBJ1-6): DTAVSQTPKYLVTQMGNDKSIKCEQNLGHDTMYWYKQDSKKFLKIMFSYNNKELIINETVPNRFSPKSPDKAHLNLHINSLELGDSAVYFCASSQSFRSPLHFGNGTRLTVT.

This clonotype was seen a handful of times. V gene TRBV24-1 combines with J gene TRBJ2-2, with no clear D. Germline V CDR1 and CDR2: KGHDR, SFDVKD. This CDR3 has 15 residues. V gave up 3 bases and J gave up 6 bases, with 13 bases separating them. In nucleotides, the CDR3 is TGTGCCACCAGTGATCCTGGTCGGGCCGCCGGGGAGCTGTTTTTT. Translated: CATSDPGRAAGELFF.

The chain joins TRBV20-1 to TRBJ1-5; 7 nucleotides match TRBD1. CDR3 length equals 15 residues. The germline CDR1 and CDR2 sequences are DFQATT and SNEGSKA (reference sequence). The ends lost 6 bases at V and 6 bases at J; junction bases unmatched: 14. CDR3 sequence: CSAHDREGFRQPQHF. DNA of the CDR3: TGCAGTGCCCATGACAGGGAAGGGTTTCGTCAGCCCCAGCATTTT.

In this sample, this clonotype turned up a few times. The CDR3 sequence is CATSEPEASGVGHEQFF. The CDR3 bases are TGTGCCACCAGTGAACCTGAGGCTAGCGGGGTAGGGCATGAGCAGTTCTTC. V usage is TRBV24-1 and J usage is TRBJ2-1, with 9 nucleotides matching TRBD2. V lost 4 bases, J lost 8 bases, and 14 bases stayed unmatched. CDR1 KGHDR and CDR2 SFDVKD come from the germline V gene. The CDR3 has 17 amino acids.

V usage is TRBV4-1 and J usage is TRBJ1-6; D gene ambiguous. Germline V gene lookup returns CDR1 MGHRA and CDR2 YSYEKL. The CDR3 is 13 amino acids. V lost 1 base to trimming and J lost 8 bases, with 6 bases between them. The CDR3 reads CASSQGLDSPLHF. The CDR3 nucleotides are TGCGCCAGCAGCCAAGGGCTCGATTCACCCCTCCACTTT.

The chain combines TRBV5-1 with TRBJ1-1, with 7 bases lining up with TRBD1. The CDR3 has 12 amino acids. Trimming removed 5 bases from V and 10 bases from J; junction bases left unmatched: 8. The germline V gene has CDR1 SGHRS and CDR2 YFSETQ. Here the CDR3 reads CASSPDREGAFF. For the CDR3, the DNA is TGCGCCAGCAGTCCTGACAGGGAGGGAGCTTTCTTT.

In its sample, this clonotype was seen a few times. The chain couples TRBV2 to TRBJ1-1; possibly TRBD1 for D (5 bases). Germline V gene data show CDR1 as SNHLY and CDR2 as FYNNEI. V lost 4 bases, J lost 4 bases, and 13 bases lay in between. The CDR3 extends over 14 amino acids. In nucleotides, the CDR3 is TGTGCCAGCAGTGGAAGGGGCGGCGGCACTGAAGCTTTCTTT. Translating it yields CASSGRGGGTEAFF. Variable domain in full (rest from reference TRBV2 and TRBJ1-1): EPEVTQTPSHQVTQMGQEVILRCVPISNHLYFYWYRQILGQKVEFLVSFYNNEISEKSEIFDDQFSVERPDGSNFTLKIRSTKLEDSAMYFCASSGRGGGTEAFFGQGTRLTVV.

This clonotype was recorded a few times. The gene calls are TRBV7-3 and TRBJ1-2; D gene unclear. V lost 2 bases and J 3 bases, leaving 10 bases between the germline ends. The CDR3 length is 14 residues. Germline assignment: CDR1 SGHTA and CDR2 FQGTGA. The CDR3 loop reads CASSLSSTDYGYTF. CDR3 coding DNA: TGTGCCAGCAGCTTATCGTCAACCGACTATGGCTACACCTTC.

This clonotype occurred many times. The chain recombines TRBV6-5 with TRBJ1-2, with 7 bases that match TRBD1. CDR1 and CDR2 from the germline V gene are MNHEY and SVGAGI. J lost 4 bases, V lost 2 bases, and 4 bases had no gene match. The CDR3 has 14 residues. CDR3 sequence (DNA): TGTGCCAGCAGTTACAACAGGGGAGGCTATGGCTACACCTTC. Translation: CASSYNRGGYGYTF.